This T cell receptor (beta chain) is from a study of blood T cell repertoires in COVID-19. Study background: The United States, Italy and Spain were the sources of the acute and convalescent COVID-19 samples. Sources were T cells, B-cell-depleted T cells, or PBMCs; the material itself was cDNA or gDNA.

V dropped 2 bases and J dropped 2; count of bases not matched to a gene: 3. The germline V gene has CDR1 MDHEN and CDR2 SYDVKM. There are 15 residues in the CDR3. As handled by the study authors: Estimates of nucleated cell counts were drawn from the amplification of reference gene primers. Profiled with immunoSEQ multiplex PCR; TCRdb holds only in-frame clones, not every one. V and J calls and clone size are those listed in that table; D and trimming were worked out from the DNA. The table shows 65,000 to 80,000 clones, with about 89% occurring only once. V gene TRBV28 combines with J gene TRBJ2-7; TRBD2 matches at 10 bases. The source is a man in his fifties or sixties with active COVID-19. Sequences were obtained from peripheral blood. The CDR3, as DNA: TGTGCCAGCAGTTTACGGACTAGCGGCCCCTACGAGCAGTACTTC. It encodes CASSLRTSGPYEQYF.